The subject of this entry is one T cell receptor beta chain. What it binds is unknown. This CDR3 is 13 amino acids long. In germline, CDR1 is LNHDA, CDR2 SQIVND (reference sequence). V gave up 11 bases and J gave up 5 bases; unmatched junction bases: 7. Indicated treatment: approximately nine-day PBMC culture with coronavirus spike peptide pools or control peptides (ViraFEST assay). Researchers reported culturing over 1.5 million PBMCs per well with 10 IU/ml IL-2 and about 9.3 ug/ml peptide pools. This sample stems from a study of vaccination and CD4 T cells after COVID-19. The overall study: Each individual in the study obtained two doses of BNT162b2 or mRNA-1273 vaccine. A median of about 98 days (range 35 to 161) separated diagnosis from post-COVID sampling.

Cultured CD4+ T cell DNA underwent sequencing with the Oncomine TCR Beta short-read assay. Once CD4+ T cells had been cultured, genomic DNA was extracted from them. One entry per CDR3 protein, called by TCRdb with MiXCR from the PCR reads. The sample includes roughly 16,000 distinct CDR3 sequences, 44% of them seen just once. The chain links TRBV19 to TRBJ2-3; TRBD2 agrees at 10 bases. The specimen sequenced was CD4+ T cells from blood, cultured in vitro. The TCR was taken from a human donor who had recovered from COVID-19. The CDR3 bases are TGTGCCCTCAAAAGCGGGAGGGTAGATACGCAGTATTTT. Its protein product is CALKSGRVDTQYF.